One sample yielded the 32 T cell receptor beta chains listed below, sequenced in a study of human T cells and chemical hapten exposure. TCRdb ran MiXCR on the RACE reads and lists one entry per CDR3 protein. The table has some 70,000 distinct CDR3 sequences, roughly 11% seen once. The time point was: pre-sensitization, week 0. Treatment denoted: therapeutic diphenylcyclopropenone sensitization with weekly scalp DPC. The sample consisted of whole blood, taken in connection with sensitization to the hapten diphenylcyclopropenone (DPC). All receptors derive from a woman between 50 and 59 years old with alopecia areata. Some clones in this sample may be carry-over from other donors' samples.

This clonotype has a handful of counts. The chain links TRBV27 to TRBJ1-6, with D possibly TRBD1 on 6 matching bases. V was pared by 4 bases and J by 6 bases, with 19 bases between. In germline, CDR1 is MNHEY, CDR2 SMNVEV (reference sequence). The CDR3 runs to 17 residues. CDR3 region: CASSSPGANGFNSPLHF. In DNA form, the CDR3 reads TGTGCCAGCAGTTCCCCGGGGGCGAACGGGTTTAATTCACCCCTCCACTTT.

As concerns this clonotype: A read error may explain this, as a much larger clone is one base away. The genes are TRBV7-6 and TRBJ1-1; D is possibly TRBD1 (5 bases). The germline CDR1 and CDR2 sequences are SGHVS and FNYEAQ. This CDR3 region has 17 residues. V was shortened by 5 bases and J by 4 bases, with 23 bases between the two germline ends. The CDR3 bases are TGTGCCAGCAGCCTTCGACTGGACCCCGGGAGGGGCACTGAAGCTTTCTTT. Amino acids: CASSLRLDPGRGTEAFF.

Worth noting for this clonotype: A read error is possible here, since a much larger clone lies one base away. The chain has TRBV15 and TRBJ1-4; 9 bases agree with TRBD1. The CDR3 sequence is 16 residues long. Germline loops: CDR1 LNHNV, CDR2 YYDKDF (reference sequence). In DNA form, the CDR3 reads TGTGCCACCAGCACAGAACAACAGGGGGCCAGGGGAAAACTGTATTTT. This codes for CATSTEQQGARGKLYF. Full variable domain (remainder filled in from reference TRBV15 and TRBJ1-4): DAMVIQNPRYQVTQFGKPVTLSCSQTLNHNVMYWYQQKSSQAPKLLFHYYDKDFNNEADTPDNFQSRRPNTSFCFLDIRSPGLGDTAMYLCATSTEQQGARGKLYFGSGTQLSVL.

The V and J genes are TRBV12-2 and TRBJ2-7; the table names TRBD1, a call not compared with the DNA. TRBV12-2 is an annotated pseudogene. This CDR3 spans 16 amino acids. CDR3 protein: CASRLAATGVTYEQYF. Here the CDR3 DNA reads TGTGCAAGTCGCTTAGCGGCGACAGGGGTTACCTACGAGCAGTACTTC.

This clonotype was seen repeatedly, ten times or more. J is TRBJ2-7 and V is TRBV7-2, with TRBD1 identical over 10 bases. The CDR3 has 16 residues. V dropped 0 bases and J dropped 6; count of bases not matched to a gene: 8. From germline, CDR1 is SGHTA and CDR2 FQGNSA. CDR3 protein: CASSLALGDRGPEQYF. The CDR3 DNA sequence: TGTGCCAGCAGCTTAGCGTTGGGGGACAGGGGACCCGAGCAGTACTTC.

The chain combines TRBV18 with TRBJ1-5; 7 bases match TRBD1. The germline V gene encodes CDR1 KGHSH and CDR2 LQKENI. CDR3 size: 17 residues. J gave up 0 bases and V 1 base, and 6 bases lay outside the gene matches. CDR3 in DNA: TGTGCCAGCTCACCACTGGACAGGAGGAATAGCAATCAGCCCCAGCATTTT. Translating gives CASSPLDRRNSNQPQHF.

The J gene is TRBJ2-2, the V gene TRBV7-6, with 8 bases that match TRBD2. Germline assignment: CDR1 SGHVS and CDR2 FNYEAQ. V lost 1 base to trimming and J lost 0 bases; unmatched junction nucleotides: 4. The CDR3 length is 17 residues. The CDR3 loop is CASSLGGGLTNTGELFF. The CDR3 DNA sequence: TGTGCCAGCAGCTTAGGCGGGGGGTTGACGAACACCGGGGAGCTGTTTTTT.

This rearrangement joins TRBV27 to TRBJ2-1; D gene unclear. The CDR3 length is 18 residues. Per germline, CDR1 MNHEY and CDR2 SMNVEV (reference sequence). V was cut by 4 bases and J by 7 bases, with 26 bases left in between. CDR3 in amino acids: CASSSNSFVEYFRNEQFF. CDR3 coding DNA: TGTGCCAGCAGTTCTAATTCTTTTGTGGAGTATTTTAGGAATGAGCAGTTCTTC.

This clonotype was seen repeatedly, ten times or more. The rearrangement links TRBV12-3 or TRBV12-4 to TRBJ1-2; TRBD1 matches at 7 bases. V shed 8 bases and J 8 bases; nucleotides not matched to a gene: 8. This CDR3 is 12 amino acids long. CDR3 DNA: TGTGCCAGCGGAGCCCAGGGGGAAGGCTACACCTTC. This gives the protein CASGAQGEGYTF.

This clonotype was detected a few times. The chain joins TRBV7-9 to TRBJ2-2; D gene unclear. Deletions cut 4 bases from V and 4 bases from J, with 7 bases between. CDR3 length: 13 residues. Per germline, CDR1 SEHNR and CDR2 FQNEAQ (reference sequence). The CDR3 nucleotides are TGTGCCAGCAGCTCAGTCCCCACCGGGGAGCTGTTTTTT. It codes for CASSSVPTGELFF.

V is TRBV20-1 and J is TRBJ2-3; possible D gene TRBD1, 6 bases. CDR1 and CDR2 from the germline V gene are DFQATT and SNEGSKA (reference sequence). The V end lost 0 bases, the J end lost 4 bases, and 14 bases lay between the germline ends. This CDR3 is built from 15 residues. The CDR3 DNA follows: TGCAGTGCTAGAGATAAACCACAGGGTCCAGATACGCAGTATTTT. This gives the protein CSARDKPQGPDTQYF.

With respect to this clonotype: One base away lies a much larger clone, so this may be a sequencing read error. This chain uses TRBV6-1 with TRBJ2-4; perhaps TRBD1 as D (6 bases). The CDR3 has 16 residues. V was shortened by 5 bases and J by 3 bases, with 17 bases between the two germline ends. Germline assignment: CDR1 MNHNS and CDR2 SASEGT. The CDR3 DNA follows: TGTGCCAGCAGTTTAGTCGGGACAACCTACAAAAACATTCAGTACTTC. It is translated as CASSLVGTTYKNIQYF.

The V gene is TRBV7-9, the J gene TRBJ2-3, with 7 bases that match TRBD1. Germline assignment: CDR1 SEHNR and CDR2 FQNEAQ (reference sequence). V lost 6 bases to trimming and J lost 1 base; unmatched junction nucleotides: 7. This CDR3 contains 15 residues. The CDR3 DNA reads TGTGCCAGCAGGCACACAGGGGCCGGCACAGATACGCAGTATTTT. The encoded protein is CASRHTGAGTDTQYF.

At least ten counts were recorded for this clonotype. This chain connects TRBV28 to TRBJ1-4; no definite D call. Germline-derived CDR1 and CDR2 are MDHEN and SYDVKM. The CDR3 sequence is 14 residues long. V dropped 7 bases and J dropped 8 bases, with 17 bases sitting between them. Here the CDR3 reads CASMSRQVSEKLFF. CDR3 sequence (DNA): TGTGCCAGCATGTCCAGACAAGTCTCCGAAAAACTGTTTTTT.

Regarding this clonotype: A much bigger clone sits one base away, suggesting this may be a read error. CDR3 DNA sequence: TGTGTCAGCAAAGCAGGGGGAGAAGATACGCAGTATTTT. The encoded protein is CVSKAGGEDTQYF. The chain carries TRBV25-1 and TRBJ2-3, with 7 bases identical to TRBD1. The CDR3 covers 13 residues. Germline CDR1 is MGHDK and CDR2 is SYGVNS.

This clonotype was counted at least ten times. V usage is TRBV7-6 and J usage is TRBJ2-3; 10 bases align to TRBD2. The CDR3 runs 18 residues. Germline CDR1 and CDR2: SGHVS and FNYEAQ. V lost 2 bases to trimming and J lost 4 bases; unmatched junction nucleotides: 12. CDR3 coding DNA: TGTGCCAGCAGCTTAAGGAGCGGGGGGGCATCAGGCGCAGATACGCAGTATTTT. This sequence encodes CASSLRSGGASGADTQYF.

This chain links TRBV6-2 or TRBV6-3 with TRBJ1-1; D call uncertain. The germline V gene has CDR1 MNHEY and CDR2 SVGEGT. The CDR3 loop spans 16 amino acids. Trimming removed 2 bases at V and 3 bases at J, with 16 bases between. In DNA form, the CDR3 reads TGTGCCAGCAGTTACCACCGGGGATTAGCTCACACTGAAGCTTTCTTT. This gives the protein CASSYHRGLAHTEAFF.

This rearrangement joins TRBV10-3 to TRBJ2-1, with D possibly matching TRBD2 (6 bases). The CDR3 contains 19 residues. The ends were cut back, 0 bases at V and 3 bases at J, with 21 bases in the middle. Germline CDR1 is ENHRY and CDR2 is SYGVKD. The CDR3, as DNA: TGTGCCATCAGTGAGTCCTTAAACCGCTCGGGAGCTCACTACAATGAGCAGTTCTTC. This translates into CAISESLNRSGAHYNEQFF.

Only a few counts were recorded for this clonotype. V is TRBV20-1 and J is TRBJ1-6; D is unresolved. V dropped 5 bases and J dropped 9 bases, with 14 bases sitting between them. There are 13 residues in the CDR3. Germline values: CDR1 DFQATT, CDR2 SNEGSKA (reference sequence). The CDR3 region is CSAPGLSGSPLHF. The CDR3 DNA reads as TGCAGTGCTCCCGGGCTGAGTGGTTCACCCCTCCACTTT.

This clonotype has a count of ten or more. This chain joins TRBV7-8 and TRBJ2-2; D may correspond to TRBD1 or TRBD2 (6 bases each). Per germline, CDR1 SGHVS and CDR2 FQNEAQ. The CDR3 loop spans 16 amino acids. Trimming took off 1 base at V and 4 bases at J, with 13 bases between the two ends. CDR3 in amino acids: CASSLDRGRGTGELFF. The CDR3 region has the DNA TGTGCCAGCAGCTTAGATCGGGGGCGAGGCACCGGGGAGCTGTTTTTT.

The V call is TRBV6-2 or TRBV6-3, the J call TRBJ1-1, with 9 nucleotides matching TRBD1. The CDR3 consists of 14 residues. With V trimmed by 5 bases and J by 5 bases, 6 bases remained unmatched. Germline V gene sequence: CDR1 MNHEY, CDR2 SVGEGT. In DNA, the CDR3 is TGTGCCAGCAGTAGCGGACAGGGGAGGACTGAAGCTTTCTTT. Protein: CASSSGQGRTEAFF.

The CDR3 region is CASSLWIQGASEQFF. CDR3 bases: TGTGCCAGCAGCTTGTGGATTCAGGGGGCAAGCGAGCAGTTCTTC. The chain joins TRBV5-8 to TRBJ2-1; TRBD1 matches 8 bases. CDR1 SGHTS and CDR2 YDEGEE come from the germline V gene. CDR3 length: 15 amino acids. V lost 1 base and J lost 10; bases outside the gene matches: 10.

This clonotype was observed at least ten times. CDR3 sequence: CSADSGNEQFF. The CDR3 nucleotides read TGCAGCGCCGACTCAGGAAATGAGCAGTTCTTC. The genes are TRBV29-1 and TRBJ2-1; D is ambiguous. V gave up 7 bases and J gave up 7 bases, with 11 bases separating them. This CDR3 region has 11 residues. Germline CDR1 is SQVTM and CDR2 is ANQGSEA.

The chain has TRBV29-1 and TRBJ2-5; 7 bases agree with TRBD2. The CDR3 is 13 residues long. With 4 bases clipped from V and 5 bases from J, the junction kept 7 bases outside the gene matches. Germline V CDR1 and CDR2: SQVTM, ANQGSEA. CDR3 DNA sequence: TGCAGCGTTGGGGCGGGAGAGTTGGAGACCCAGTACTTC. This encodes CSVGAGELETQYF. The variable domain in full, with the rest retrieved from reference TRBV29-1 and TRBJ2-5, is SAVISQKPSRDICQRGTSLTIQCQVDSQVTMMFWYRQQPGQSLTLIATANQGSEATYESGFVIDKFPISRPNLTFSTLTVSNMSPEDSSIYLCSVGAGELETQYFGPGTRLLVL.

CDR3 in amino acids: CAWSSGATGELFF. The CDR3 region has the DNA TGTGCCTGGAGTTCCGGAGCAACCGGGGAGCTGTTTTTT. This chain connects TRBV30 to TRBJ2-2; D unclear. The CDR3 sequence is 13 residues long. Germline V gene sequence: CDR1 GTSNPN, CDR2 SVGIG (reference sequence). Trimming took 2 bases from V and 5 from J, leaving 9 bases between them.

This clonotype was recorded a few times. The chain employs TRBV7-2 and TRBJ2-3; D remains unclear. The CDR3 length is 16 residues. Germline V gene data show CDR1 as SGHTA and CDR2 as FQGNSA. Trimming pared 3 bases from V and 0 bases from J, leaving 13 bases between. The DNA of the CDR3 is TGTGCCAGCAGCTTCAGTTCCGTCGGAAGCACAGATACGCAGTATTTT. It yields the protein CASSFSSVGSTDTQYF.

Many counts were recorded for this clonotype. The J gene is TRBJ1-5, the V gene TRBV27, with a possible D match to TRBD1 (6 bases). CDR1 and CDR2 (germline): MNHEY, SMNVEV (reference sequence). Trimming left V 6 bases short and J 3 bases short, with 15 bases between. The CDR3 sequence is 15 residues long. CDR3 nucleotides: TGTGCCAGCAGCTTGAACGGACAGATCAATCAGCCCCAGCATTTT. This translates into CASSLNGQINQPQHF.

This clonotype was observed at least ten times. The chain is built from TRBV7-8 and TRBJ2-3, with 7 positions matching TRBD2. The ends lost 1 base at V and 3 bases at J; junction bases unmatched: 7. The CDR3 extends over 16 amino acids. Germline V gives CDR1 SGHVS, CDR2 FQNEAQ. The CDR3 protein is CASSLGRTRTTDTQYF. The CDR3, as DNA: TGTGCCAGCAGCTTAGGGCGGACTAGAACGACAGATACGCAGTATTTT.

This clonotype has just a few counts. The gene calls are TRBV9 and TRBJ2-7; possible D gene TRBD1, 5 bases. This CDR3 contains 14 residues. Germline values: CDR1 SGDLS, CDR2 YYNGEE. V shed 5 bases and J shed 4 bases, with 16 bases lying between them. The CDR3 DNA is TGTGCCAGCAGTAGGACACCCGATGGGTACGAGCAGTACTTC. This codes for CASSRTPDGYEQYF.

The rearrangement uses TRBV29-1 and TRBJ1-2; D may be TRBD1 (6 bases). This CDR3 is 14 amino acids long. Looked up from germline, CDR1 is SQVTM and CDR2 is ANQGSEA. Trimming left V 6 bases short and J 5 bases short, with 19 bases between. CDR3 region: CSVRTGSALYGYTF. Written as DNA, the CDR3 is TGCAGCGTCAGAACAGGGAGCGCACTATATGGCTACACCTTC.

This clonotype was seen at least ten times. In nucleotides, the CDR3 is TGTGCCAGCAGCTTAAGGGACAGGGGGCTTCGAGCTTTCTTT. Its protein is CASSLRDRGLRAFF. The V and J genes are TRBV7-9 and TRBJ1-1; 12 bases are a match to TRBD1. CDR1 and CDR2 (germline): SEHNR, FQNEAQ (reference sequence). The CDR3 runs to 14 residues. After removal of 2 bases from V and 10 bases from J, the junction contained 5 bases not matched to a gene.

This clonotype was counted a few times. CDR3 in amino acids: CASQISSYNSPLHF. The DNA for the CDR3 is TGTGCCAGCCAAATTAGCTCCTATAATTCACCCCTCCACTTT. The chain joins TRBV19 to TRBJ1-6; no clear D gene. Trimming removed 9 bases from V and 0 bases from J, with 9 bases in between. The CDR3 has 14 amino acids. CDR1 LNHDA and CDR2 SQIVND come from the germline V gene (reference sequence).